Listed below are T cell receptor beta chains from one sample, sequenced in a study of identical twins. TCRdb used MiXCR to reprocess the 5' RACE reads, holding one entry per CDR3 protein. The table shows about 500,000 distinct CDR3 sequences, with roughly an eighth occurring only once. These data also formed part of another study, on yellow fever vaccine responses in identical twins.

The material sequenced was CD4+ T cells sorted from blood. The receptors derive from a woman aged 18-29 years in good health. The CDR3 runs from the conserved cysteine through the conserved F or W. The D gene is left open where the match is weak. Not every row has a clone size; where given, it reads once, few, many or a size class.

v_call	clone_size	d_call	j_call	cdr3_aa	cdr3_nt
TRBV10-3	many	NA	TRBJ1-1	CAISGGLGTEAFF	TGTGCCATCAGTGGAGGGTTGGGGACTGAAGCTTTCTTT
TRBV29-1	few	TRBD1	TRBJ2-1	CSAGTGGNNEQFF	TGCAGCGCCGGGACAGGGGGCAACAATGAGCAGTTCTTC
TRBV30	few	NA	TRBJ2-3	CAWSAARADTQYF	TGTGCCTGGAGTGCCGCAAGGGCCGATACGCAGTATTTT
TRBV27	few	TRBD1	TRBJ2-7	CASSFGQGASEQYF	TGTGCCAGCAGTTTTGGACAGGGGGCGTCCGAGCAGTACTTC
TRBV15	NA	NA	TRBJ1-3	CATSRGGRSAGNTIYF	TGTGCCACCAGCAGAGGAGGACGGAGTGCTGGAAACACCATATATTTT
TRBV6-1	NA	TRBD1	TRBJ2-7	CAASGTGYYEQYF	TGTGCCGCCTCCGGGACAGGGTACTACGAGCAGTACTTC
TRBV5-1	few	TRBD1	TRBJ2-7	CASSLRGGGEQYF	TGCGCCAGCAGCTTGCGAGGGGGCGGCGAGCAGTACTTC
TRBV6-1	NA	NA	TRBJ1-3	CASRQRRLLSGNTIYF	TGTGCCAGCAGACAACGTCGCCTCCTCTCTGGAAACACCATATATTTT
TRBV10-3	few	NA	TRBJ1-1	CAISDRNTEAFF	TGTGCCATCTCGGACCGGAACACTGAAGCTTTCTTT
TRBV29-1	NA	NA	TRBJ2-7	CSALNPDKTYEQYF	TGCAGCGCCCTAAACCCAGACAAGACCTACGAGCAGTACTTC
TRBV12-3/TRBV12-4	NA	NA	TRBJ2-3	CASSLMGGAGTQYF	TGTGCCAGCAGTTTAATGGGGGGGGCGGGAACGCAGTATTTT
TRBV7-2	NA	TRBD2	TRBJ2-7	CASSSQALAGVEQYF	TGTGCCAGCAGCTCCCAGGCTCTAGCGGGAGTCGAGCAGTACTTC
TRBV4-1	few	NA	TRBJ1-2	CASSQDLKAGVYGYTF	TGCGCCAGCAGCCAAGATCTTAAGGCAGGGGTCTATGGCTACACCTTC
TRBV5-1	many	NA	TRBJ1-1	CASSVEGTEAFF	TGCGCCAGCAGCGTCGAGGGGACTGAAGCTTTCTTT
TRBV15	NA	TRBD1	TRBJ2-3	CATSKTGTGLTDTQYF	TGTGCCACCAGCAAAACCGGGACAGGCCTCACAGATACGCAGTATTTT
TRBV15	NA	NA	TRBJ1-1	CATSRGGAGGSGTEAFF	TGTGCCACCAGCAGAGGAGGGGCAGGAGGATCGGGCACTGAAGCTTTCTTT
TRBV6-1	NA	NA	TRBJ2-1	CASSPPGLILRGYNEQFF	TGTGCCAGCAGTCCTCCGGGCCTTATCTTGAGGGGGTACAATGAGCAGTTCTTC
TRBV28	many	NA	TRBJ2-7	CASTDPPSYEQYF	TGTGCCAGCACTGATCCGCCCTCCTACGAGCAGTACTTC
TRBV7-2	NA	TRBD2	TRBJ2-1	CASSLYTSGSARNEQFF	TGTGCCAGCAGCTTGTATACTAGCGGGAGTGCGAGAAATGAGCAGTTCTTC
TRBV6-1	NA	NA	TRBJ1-2	CASSPPGYGGYTF	TGTGCCAGCAGTCCCCCCGGGTATGGTGGCTACACCTTC
TRBV10-3	once	NA	TRBJ2-5	CAIGPQETQYF	TGTGCCATAGGACCTCAAGAGACCCAGTACTTC
TRBV6-5	many	NA	TRBJ2-7	CASSYDGTSPYEQYF	TGTGCCAGCAGTTACGACGGGACAAGCCCCTACGAGCAGTACTTC
TRBV5-1	NA	NA	TRBJ2-2	CASSPEATGELFF	TGCGCCAGCAGCCCGGAGGCCACCGGGGAGCTGTTTTTT
TRBV4-3	few	TRBD2	TRBJ2-1	CASSQRESGGGNEQFF	TGCGCCAGCAGCCAAAGGGAAAGCGGGGGAGGAAATGAGCAGTTCTTC
TRBV28	NA	NA	TRBJ2-5	CASSPDAQGGIETQYF	TGTGCCAGCAGTCCCGACGCACAGGGTGGGATAGAGACCCAGTACTTC